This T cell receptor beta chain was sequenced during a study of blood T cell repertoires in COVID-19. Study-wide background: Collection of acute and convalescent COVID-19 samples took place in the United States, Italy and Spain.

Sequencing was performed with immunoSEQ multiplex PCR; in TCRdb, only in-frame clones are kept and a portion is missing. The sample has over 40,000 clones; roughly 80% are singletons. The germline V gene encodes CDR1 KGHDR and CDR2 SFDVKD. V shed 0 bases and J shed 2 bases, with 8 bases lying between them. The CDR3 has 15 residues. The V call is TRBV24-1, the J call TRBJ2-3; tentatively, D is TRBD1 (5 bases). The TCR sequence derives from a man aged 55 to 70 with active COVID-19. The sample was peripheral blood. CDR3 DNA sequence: TGTGCCACCAGTGATTTGTTCAGGGACACAGATACGCAGTATTTT. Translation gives CATSDLFRDTDTQYF.